The 21 T cell receptor beta chains below come from one sample, sequenced in a study of T cell changes during pregnancy in multiple sclerosis. Generated by immunoSEQ multiplex PCR, the TCRdb table keeps only in-frame clones and is missing some. This table holds tens of thousands of clones, 85% to 90% found once. Sample: CD4+ T cells from peripheral blood mononuclear cells, taken in the first trimester of pregnancy. These receptors were collected from a female donor in good health, enrolled as a control in a pregnancy study.

This clone is medium-sized by share. Other DNA sequences in the same sample also yield this CDR3. The chain is built from TRBV20-1 and TRBJ2-5; no clear D. This CDR3 contains 11 residues. The germline CDR1 and CDR2 sequences are DFQATT and SNEGSKA (reference sequence). The V end lost 3 bases, the J end lost 0 bases, and 2 bases lay between the germline ends. The CDR3 region is CSASDQETQYF. CDR3 DNA: TGCAGTGCTAGCGACCAAGAGACCCAGTACTTC.

This chain links TRBV5-1 with TRBJ1-4; D gene uncertain. Trimming cost V 0 bases and J 0 bases, with 9 bases left between them. CDR1 SGHRS and CDR2 YFSETQ come from the germline V gene. The CDR3 consists of 16 residues. The CDR3 here is CASSLEQQATNEKLFF. CDR3 DNA: TGCGCCAGCAGCTTGGAACAGCAGGCAACTAATGAAAAACTGTTTTTT. The full variable domain, its missing parts supplied by reference TRBV5-1 and TRBJ1-4, is KAGVTQTPRYLIKTRGQQVTLSCSPISGHRSVSWYQQTPGQGLQFLFEYFSETQRNKGNFPGRFSGRQFSNSRSEMNVSTLELGDSALYLCASSLEQQATNEKLFFGSGTQLSVL.

This clone came up a few times. The chain couples TRBV30 to TRBJ2-1; 11 bases match TRBD2. Germline trimming cut 3 bases from V and 4 bases from J; bases unmatched to any gene: 5. This CDR3 comprises 15 residues. Germline lookup yields CDR1 GTSNPN and CDR2 SVGIG (reference sequence). CDR3: CAWRGTSGLYNEQFF. For the CDR3, the DNA is TGTGCCTGGAGGGGGACTAGCGGATTATACAATGAGCAGTTCTTC.

A remark on this clone: The same CDR3 is also encoded by other DNA sequences in this sample. The V and J genes are TRBV2 and TRBJ2-7; TRBD2 aligns across 13 bases. Germline assignment: CDR1 SNHLY and CDR2 FYNNEI. Losses at the gene ends were 6 bases for V and 9 bases for J; bases not matched to a gene: 5. This CDR3 has 13 residues. The CDR3 loop is CASRAGLAGSQYF. The CDR3 DNA follows: TGTGCCAGCAGAGCGGGACTAGCGGGGTCGCAGTACTTC.

This chain uses TRBV5-4 with TRBJ2-3; 7 bases line up with TRBD2. This CDR3 spans 16 amino acids. Germline V lookup: CDR1 SGHNT, CDR2 YYREEE (reference sequence). The V segment lost 1 base and the J segment 3 bases; nucleotides outside the gene matches: 8. The CDR3 loop is CASSLYDSGVTDTQYF. The DNA for the CDR3 is TGTGCCAGCAGCTTGTATGACAGCGGGGTGACAGATACGCAGTATTTT. Filled out from reference TRBV5-4 and TRBJ2-3, the complete variable domain reads ETGVTQSPTHLIKTRGQQVTLRCSSQSGHNTVSWYQQALGQGPQFIFQYYREEENGRGNFPPRFSGLQFPNYSSELNVNALELDDSALYLCASSLYDSGVTDTQYFGPGTRLTVL.

V and J are TRBV30 and TRBJ1-1; D might be TRBD1 (6 bases). The CDR3 extends over 18 amino acids. The germline CDR1 and CDR2 sequences are GTSNPN and SVGIG (reference sequence). Trimming stripped 3 bases from V and 1 base from J, with 24 bases between. The CDR3 spells CAWRRTGQQEGWNTEAFF. The CDR3 DNA follows: TGTGCCTGGAGGCGAACAGGGCAGCAAGAAGGGTGGAACACTGAAGCTTTCTTT.

The rearrangement links TRBV11-3 to TRBJ2-7, with 8 bases fitting TRBD1. Germline V gene data show CDR1 as SGHNT and CDR2 as YENEEA. Trimming at V came to 2 bases and at J to 6 bases, leaving 12 bases not matched to a gene. The CDR3 is 16 residues long. CDR3 residues: CASSLRSVDRDSEQYF. The CDR3 nucleotides read TGTGCCAGCAGCTTAAGGTCCGTGGACAGGGACAGCGAGCAGTACTTC.

The CDR3 DNA is TGTGCCAGCGGCTCCGGAGGCAATGAGCAGTTCTTC. It yields the protein CASGSGGNEQFF. The V gene is TRBV28, the J gene TRBJ2-1; D is perhaps TRBD2 (5 bases). Trimming removed 8 bases from V and 6 bases from J, with 11 bases in between. Germline lookup yields CDR1 MDHEN and CDR2 SYDVKM. This CDR3 has 12 residues.

This chain joins TRBV7-2 and TRBJ2-7; D might be TRBD1 (6 bases). This CDR3 has 18 amino acids. Germline CDR1 is SGHTA and CDR2 is FQGNSA. Trimming removed 5 bases at V and 2 bases at J, with 25 bases between. The CDR3 reads CASSRLPPGDPSTYEQYF. CDR3 DNA: TGTGCCAGCAGCCGATTACCCCCAGGGGATCCTTCTACCTACGAGCAGTACTTC.

V gene TRBV27 combines with J gene TRBJ1-2; 12 positions match TRBD1. CDR3 size: 16 residues. CDR1 is MNHEY, CDR2 SMNVEV, per germline (reference sequence). Unmatched junction bases numbered 6, after V lost 1 base and J lost 6 bases. The CDR3 sequence is CASSLLRDRGHHGYTF. For the CDR3, the DNA is TGTGCCAGCAGTTTATTAAGGGACAGGGGGCACCATGGCTACACCTTC.

V usage is TRBV7-2 and J usage is TRBJ2-5, with unresolved D. This CDR3 contains 14 residues. Germline-derived CDR1 and CDR2 are SGHTA and FQGNSA. Trimming shortened V by 1 base and J by 3 bases, and 9 bases separated the two germline ends. The CDR3 reads CASSLVWQKETQYF. CDR3 DNA: TGTGCCAGCAGCTTAGTTTGGCAAAAAGAGACCCAGTACTTC.

The chain joins TRBV30 to TRBJ1-2; TRBD1 might be the D (6 bases). This CDR3 spans 14 amino acids. Germline V gene sequence: CDR1 GTSNPN, CDR2 SVGIG (reference sequence). Deletions cut 7 bases from V and 4 bases from J, with 19 bases between. This chain's CDR3 is CALGTSIILYGYTF. CDR3 nucleotide sequence: TGTGCCTTAGGGACAAGCATTATACTCTATGGCTACACCTTC. Using reference TRBV30 and TRBJ1-2 for the parts outside the CDR3, the full variable domain is SQTIHQWPATLVQPVGSPLSLECTVEGTSNPNLYWYRQAAGRGLQLLFYSVGIGQISSEVPQNLSASRPQDRQFILSSKKLLLSDSGFYLCALGTSIILYGYTFGSGTRLTVV.

V and J are TRBV28 and TRBJ2-7, with 7 bases identical to TRBD1. Germline V gene lookup returns CDR1 MDHEN and CDR2 SYDVKM. V shed 3 bases and J 0 bases; nucleotides not matched to a gene: 14. CDR3 length: 18 amino acids. The CDR3 is CASSFPLKMGQTSYEQYF. For the CDR3, the DNA is TGTGCCAGCAGTTTTCCCCTCAAGATGGGACAGACCTCCTACGAGCAGTACTTC.

The V and J genes are TRBV5-1 and TRBJ2-7, with 7 bases fitting TRBD2. J was trimmed by 4 bases and V by 0 bases; bases with no gene match: 13. Per the germline V gene, CDR1 is SGHRS and CDR2 is YFSETQ. This CDR3 is 17 amino acids long. CDR3 region: CASSLEVGAGVTYEQYF. The CDR3, as DNA: TGCGCCAGCAGCTTGGAGGTCGGGGCGGGGGTAACTTACGAGCAGTACTTC.

V gene TRBV6-6 combines with J gene TRBJ2-3; D is unclear. CDR1 and CDR2 (germline): MNHNY, SVGAGI (reference sequence). The CDR3 has 15 amino acids. Trimming removed 0 bases at V and 4 bases at J, with 11 bases between. The CDR3 sequence: CASSYSRLTPDTQYF. CDR3 bases: TGTGCCAGCAGTTACTCCCGACTTACCCCAGATACGCAGTATTTT.

J is TRBJ2-2 and V is TRBV6-1, with a possible D match to TRBD2 (5 bases). CDR3 length: 14 amino acids. Germline V lookup: CDR1 MNHNS, CDR2 SASEGT. Trimming left V 4 bases short and J 5 bases short, with 11 bases between. Here the CDR3 reads CASSGGVWTGELFF. The CDR3, as DNA: TGTGCCAGCAGTGGGGGAGTATGGACCGGGGAGCTGTTTTTT.

CDR3 sequence reads: CASREQGAGGYTF. The CDR3 region has the DNA TGTGCCAGCAGGGAACAGGGGGCAGGTGGCTACACCTTC. This chain connects TRBV28 to TRBJ1-2, with 9 bases matching TRBD1. V was pared by 6 bases and J by 7 bases, with 6 bases of the junction left unmatched. The V gene's germline CDR1 is MDHEN and CDR2 SYDVKM. This CDR3 has 13 amino acids.

V gene TRBV29-1 combines with J gene TRBJ1-4; possible D gene TRBD1, 6 bases. Trimming took 7 bases from V and 8 from J, leaving 17 bases between them. The V gene's germline CDR1 is SQVTM and CDR2 ANQGSEA. The CDR3 runs to 13 residues. The CDR3 DNA sequence: TGCAGCGCCTCACAGGGAATAGGGGAAAAACTGTTTTTT. Translation gives CSASQGIGEKLFF.

CDR3 in DNA: TGCGCCAGCAGCTCTGGACAGACCAGGGACATTCAGTACTTC. It specifies CASSSGQTRDIQYF. J is TRBJ2-4 and V is TRBV5-1; a possible D gene is TRBD1 (6 bases). The CDR3 covers 14 residues. The germline gives CDR1 SGHRS, CDR2 YFSETQ. Between the trimmed V and J ends, which lost 3 bases and 8 bases, there was a span of 15 bases.

This chain joins TRBV5-1 and TRBJ2-5, with TRBD1 matching 7 bases. The germline V gene encodes CDR1 SGHRS and CDR2 YFSETQ. Losses at the gene ends were 3 bases for V and 7 bases for J; bases not matched to a gene: 6. The CDR3 extends over 13 amino acids. The CDR3 here is CASSSGQDRTQYF. The CDR3 DNA is TGCGCCAGCAGCTCCGGACAGGACCGGACCCAGTACTTC.

This chain uses TRBV28 with TRBJ2-5; 8 bases align to TRBD2. This CDR3 region has 14 residues. V lost 6 bases, J lost 5 bases, and 8 bases stayed unmatched. Looked up from germline, CDR1 is MDHEN and CDR2 is SYDVKM. CDR3 sequence: CASRLSGRKETQYF. CDR3 bases: TGTGCCAGCAGGCTAAGCGGGAGAAAGGAGACCCAGTACTTC. The whole variable domain, remainder taken from reference TRBV28 and TRBJ2-5, is DVKVTQSSRYLVKRTGEKVFLECVQDMDHENMFWYRQDPGLGLRLIYFSYDVKMKEKGDIPEGYSVSREKKERFSLILESASTNQTSMYLCASRLSGRKETQYFGPGTRLLVL.